This record covers a single T cell receptor beta chain. Per the original data handling: Reference gene primer amplification gave estimated nucleated cell counts. The table came from immunoSEQ multiplex PCR; TCRdb's copy has only in-frame clones and leaves some out. D and trimming were read from the DNA, whereas the V and J calls and clone size are those reported in that table. The sample yields approximately 210,000 clones, approximately 77% seen once. The entry originates in a study of blood T cell repertoires in COVID-19. Study context: Sites in the United States, Italy and Spain provided acute and convalescent COVID-19 samples. Sources were T cells, B-cell-depleted T cells, or PBMCs; the material itself was cDNA or gDNA.

The CDR3 runs to 14 residues. Between the trimmed V and J ends, which lost 5 bases and 5 bases, there was a span of 15 bases. CDR1 is SEHNR and CDR2 is FQNEAQ in the germline V gene (reference sequence). This sequence was found in an elderly woman with acute or convalescent COVID-19. The sequencing input was peripheral blood. This chain uses TRBV7-9 with TRBJ1-2; a possible D gene is TRBD1 (5 bases). CDR3 nucleotides: TGTGCCAGCAGCCTCCCGGACATGGATTATGGCTACACCTTC. Its translation: CASSLPDMDYGYTF.